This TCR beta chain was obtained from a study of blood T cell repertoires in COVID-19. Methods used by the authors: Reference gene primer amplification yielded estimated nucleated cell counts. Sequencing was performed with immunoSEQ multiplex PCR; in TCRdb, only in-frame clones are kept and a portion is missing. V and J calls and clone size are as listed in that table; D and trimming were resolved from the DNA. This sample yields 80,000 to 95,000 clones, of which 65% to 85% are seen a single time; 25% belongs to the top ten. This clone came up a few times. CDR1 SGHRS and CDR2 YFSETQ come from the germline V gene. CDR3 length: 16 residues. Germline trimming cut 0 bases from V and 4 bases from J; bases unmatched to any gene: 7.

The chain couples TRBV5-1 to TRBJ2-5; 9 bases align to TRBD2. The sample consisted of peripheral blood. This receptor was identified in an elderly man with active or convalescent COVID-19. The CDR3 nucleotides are TGCGCCAGCAGCTTGGCGGGAGCGGGGGGCCTAGAGACCCAGTACTTC. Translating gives CASSLAGAGGLETQYF.